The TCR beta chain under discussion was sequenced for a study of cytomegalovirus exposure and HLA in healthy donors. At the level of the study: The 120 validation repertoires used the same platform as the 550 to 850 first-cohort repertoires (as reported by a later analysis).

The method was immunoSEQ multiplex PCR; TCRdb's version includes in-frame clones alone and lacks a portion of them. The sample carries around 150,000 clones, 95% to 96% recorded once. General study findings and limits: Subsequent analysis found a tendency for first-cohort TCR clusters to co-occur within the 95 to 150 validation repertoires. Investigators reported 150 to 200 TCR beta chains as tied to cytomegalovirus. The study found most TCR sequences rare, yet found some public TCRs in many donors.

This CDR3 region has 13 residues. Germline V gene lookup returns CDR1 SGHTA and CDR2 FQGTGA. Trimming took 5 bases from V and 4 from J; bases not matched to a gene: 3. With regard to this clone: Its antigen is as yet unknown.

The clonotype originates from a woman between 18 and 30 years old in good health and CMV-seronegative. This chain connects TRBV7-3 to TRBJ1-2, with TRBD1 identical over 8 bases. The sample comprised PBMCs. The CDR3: CASSPDRAYGYTF. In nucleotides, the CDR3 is TGTGCCAGCAGCCCGGACAGGGCCTATGGCTACACCTTC.